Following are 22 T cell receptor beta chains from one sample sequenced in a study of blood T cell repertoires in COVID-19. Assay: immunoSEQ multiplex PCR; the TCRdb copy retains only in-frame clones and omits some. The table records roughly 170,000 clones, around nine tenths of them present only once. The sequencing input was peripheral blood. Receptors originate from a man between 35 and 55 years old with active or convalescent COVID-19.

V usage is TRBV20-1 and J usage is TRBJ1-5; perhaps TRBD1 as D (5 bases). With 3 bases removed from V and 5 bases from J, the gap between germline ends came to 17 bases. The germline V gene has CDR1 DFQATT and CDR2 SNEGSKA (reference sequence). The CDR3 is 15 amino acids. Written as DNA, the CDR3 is TGCAGTGCTAGTCGCAGGGCCGGATCGGATCAGCCCCAGCATTTT. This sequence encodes CSASRRAGSDQPQHF.

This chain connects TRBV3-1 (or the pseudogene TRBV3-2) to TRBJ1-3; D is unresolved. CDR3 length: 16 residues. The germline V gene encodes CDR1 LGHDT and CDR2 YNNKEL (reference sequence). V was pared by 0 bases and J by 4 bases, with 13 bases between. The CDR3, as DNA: TGTGCCAGCAGCCAAGATCTTTTGGGCAGGGGAAACACCATATATTTT. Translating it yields CASSQDLLGRGNTIYF.

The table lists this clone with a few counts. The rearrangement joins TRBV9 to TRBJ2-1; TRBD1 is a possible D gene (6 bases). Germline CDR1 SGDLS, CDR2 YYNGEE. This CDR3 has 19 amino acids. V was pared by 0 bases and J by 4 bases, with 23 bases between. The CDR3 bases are TGTGCCAGCAGCGTAGCTTGGGGTGGGGGCCGAGGATTTTACAATGAGCAGTTCTTC. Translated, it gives CASSVAWGGGRGFYNEQFF.

The CDR3 here is CASSQEGGPQAQPQHF. The CDR3 DNA is TGTGCCAGCAGCCAAGAAGGTGGGCCTCAGGCTCAGCCCCAGCATTTT. The chain is built from TRBV4-2 and TRBJ1-5; D gene ambiguous. The CDR3 is 16 residues long. The V end lost 0 bases, the J end lost 6 bases, and 15 bases lay between the germline ends. The germline gives CDR1 LGHNA, CDR2 YNFKEQ.

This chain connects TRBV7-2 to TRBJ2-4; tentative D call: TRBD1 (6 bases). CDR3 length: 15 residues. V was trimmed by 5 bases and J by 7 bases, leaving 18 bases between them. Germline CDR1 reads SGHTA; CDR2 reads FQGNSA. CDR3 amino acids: CASSADRSLWNIQYF. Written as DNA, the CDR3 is TGTGCCAGCAGCGCGGACAGATCCCTGTGGAACATTCAGTACTTC.

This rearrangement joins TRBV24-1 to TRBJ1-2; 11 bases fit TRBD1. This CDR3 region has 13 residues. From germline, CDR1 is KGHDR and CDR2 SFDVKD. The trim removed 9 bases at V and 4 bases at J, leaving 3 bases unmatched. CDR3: CATQGTGGYGYTF. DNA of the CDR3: TGTGCCACCCAAGGGACAGGGGGCTATGGCTACACCTTC.

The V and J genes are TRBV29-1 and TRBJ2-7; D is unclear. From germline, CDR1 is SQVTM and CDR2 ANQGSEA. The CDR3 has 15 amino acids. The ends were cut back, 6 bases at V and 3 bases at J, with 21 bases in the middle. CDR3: CSVPNTRYPYYEQYF. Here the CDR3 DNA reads TGCAGCGTCCCTAATACCCGCTACCCTTACTACGAGCAGTACTTC.

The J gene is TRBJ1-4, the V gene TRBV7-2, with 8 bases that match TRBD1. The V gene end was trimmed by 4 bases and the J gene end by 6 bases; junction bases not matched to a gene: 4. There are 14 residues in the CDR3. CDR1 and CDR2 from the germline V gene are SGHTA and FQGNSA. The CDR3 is CASSYSGQDEKLFF. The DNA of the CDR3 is TGTGCCAGCAGCTACTCGGGACAGGATGAAAAACTGTTTTTT.

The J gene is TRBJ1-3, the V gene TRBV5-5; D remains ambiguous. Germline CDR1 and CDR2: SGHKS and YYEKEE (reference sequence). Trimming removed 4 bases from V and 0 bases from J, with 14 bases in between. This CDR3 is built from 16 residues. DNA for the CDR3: TGTGCCAGCAGCCACAGCCATGGCAGCTCTGGAAACACCATATATTTT. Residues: CASSHSHGSSGNTIYF.

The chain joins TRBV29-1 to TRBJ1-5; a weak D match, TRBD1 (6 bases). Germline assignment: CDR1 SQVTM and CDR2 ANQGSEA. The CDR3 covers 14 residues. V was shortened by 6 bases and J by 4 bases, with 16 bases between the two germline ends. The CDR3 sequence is CSVRRTEGNQPQHF. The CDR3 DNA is TGCAGCGTCCGCCGGACAGAGGGAAATCAGCCCCAGCATTTT.

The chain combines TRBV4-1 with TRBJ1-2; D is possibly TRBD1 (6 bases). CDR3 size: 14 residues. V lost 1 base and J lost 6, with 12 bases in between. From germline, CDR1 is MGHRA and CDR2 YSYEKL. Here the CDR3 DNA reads TGCGCCAGCAGCCAAGGTACAGGGTTTGATGGCTACACCTTC. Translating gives CASSQGTGFDGYTF.

CDR3 residues: CASSQDVTTSGTQYF. CDR3 DNA: TGTGCCAGCAGCCAAGATGTAACTACCTCCGGGACCCAGTACTTC. This chain connects TRBV3-1 (or the pseudogene TRBV3-2) to TRBJ2-5; no definite D call. The V end lost 0 bases, the J end lost 7 bases, and 15 bases lay between the germline ends. Germline V gene sequence: CDR1 LGHDT, CDR2 YNNKEL (reference sequence). The CDR3 runs 15 residues.

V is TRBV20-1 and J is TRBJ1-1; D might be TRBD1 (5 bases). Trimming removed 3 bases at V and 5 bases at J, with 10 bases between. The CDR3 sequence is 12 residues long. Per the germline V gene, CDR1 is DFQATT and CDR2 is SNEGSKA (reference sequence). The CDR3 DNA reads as TGCAGTGCTAGTCAGGGAACAACTGAAGCTTTCTTT. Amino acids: CSASQGTTEAFF.

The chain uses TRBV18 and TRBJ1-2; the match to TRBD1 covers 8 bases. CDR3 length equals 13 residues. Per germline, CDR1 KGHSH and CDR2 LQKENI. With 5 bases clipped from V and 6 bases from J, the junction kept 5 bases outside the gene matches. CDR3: CASSSTGGDGYTF. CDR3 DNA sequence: TGTGCCAGCTCATCTACAGGGGGGGATGGCTACACCTTC.

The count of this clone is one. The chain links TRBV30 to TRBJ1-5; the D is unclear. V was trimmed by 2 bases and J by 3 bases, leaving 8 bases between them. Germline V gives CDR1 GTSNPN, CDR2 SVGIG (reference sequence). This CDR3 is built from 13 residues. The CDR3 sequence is CAWSLAHNQPQHF. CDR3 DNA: TGTGCCTGGAGTTTAGCACACAATCAGCCCCAGCATTTT. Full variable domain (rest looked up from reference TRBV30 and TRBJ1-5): SQTIHQWPATLVQPVGSPLSLECTVEGTSNPNLYWYRQAAGRGLQLLFYSVGIGQISSEVPQNLSASRPQDRQFILSSKKLLLSDSGFYLCAWSLAHNQPQHFGDGTRLSIL.

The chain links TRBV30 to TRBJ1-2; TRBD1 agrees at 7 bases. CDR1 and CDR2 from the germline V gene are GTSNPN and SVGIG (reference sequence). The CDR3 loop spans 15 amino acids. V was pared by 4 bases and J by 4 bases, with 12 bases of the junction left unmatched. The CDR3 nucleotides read TGTGCCTGGACCACCCTAGGGGGCGACCTCTATGGCTACACCTTC. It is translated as CAWTTLGGDLYGYTF.

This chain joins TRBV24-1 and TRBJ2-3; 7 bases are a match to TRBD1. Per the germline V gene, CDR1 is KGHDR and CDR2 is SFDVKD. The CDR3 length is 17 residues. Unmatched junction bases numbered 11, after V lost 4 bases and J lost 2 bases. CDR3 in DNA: TGTGCCACCAGTGACCATGTGGTAGGACAGGCCACAGATACGCAGTATTTT. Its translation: CATSDHVVGQATDTQYF.

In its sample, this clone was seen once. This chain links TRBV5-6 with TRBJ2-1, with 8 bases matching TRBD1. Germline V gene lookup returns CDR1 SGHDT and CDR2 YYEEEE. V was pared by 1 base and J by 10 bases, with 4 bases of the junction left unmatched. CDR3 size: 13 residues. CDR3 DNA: TGTGCCAGCAGCTTGACGACAGGGGACGAGCAGTTCTTC. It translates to CASSLTTGDEQFF. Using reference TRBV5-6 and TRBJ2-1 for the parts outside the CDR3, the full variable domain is DAGVTQSPTHLIKTRGQQVTLRCSPKSGHDTVSWYQQALGQGPQFIFQYYEEEERQRGNFPDRFSGHQFPNYSSELNVNALLLGDSALYLCASSLTTGDEQFFGPGTRLTVL.

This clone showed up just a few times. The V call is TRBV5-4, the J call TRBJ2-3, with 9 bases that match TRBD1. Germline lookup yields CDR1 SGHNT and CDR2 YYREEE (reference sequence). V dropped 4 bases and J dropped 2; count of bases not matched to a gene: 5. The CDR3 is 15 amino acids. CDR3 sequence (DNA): TGTGCCAGCAGCCCCCAACAGGGGGCCACAGATACGCAGTATTTT. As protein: CASSPQQGATDTQYF.

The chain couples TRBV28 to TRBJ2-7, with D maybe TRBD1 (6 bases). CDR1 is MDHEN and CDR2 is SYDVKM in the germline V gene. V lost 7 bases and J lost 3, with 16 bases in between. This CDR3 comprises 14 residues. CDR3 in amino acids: CASKPGQLLYEQYF. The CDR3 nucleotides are TGTGCCAGCAAGCCGGGACAACTGCTCTACGAGCAGTACTTC.

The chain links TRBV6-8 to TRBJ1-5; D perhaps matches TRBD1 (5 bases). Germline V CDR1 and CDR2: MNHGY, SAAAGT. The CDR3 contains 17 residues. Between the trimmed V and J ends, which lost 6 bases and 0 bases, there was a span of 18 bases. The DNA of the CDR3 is TGTGCCAGCAGGGCCAGGGTTAAAGCCTATAGCAATCAGCCCCAGCATTTT. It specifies CASRARVKAYSNQPQHF.

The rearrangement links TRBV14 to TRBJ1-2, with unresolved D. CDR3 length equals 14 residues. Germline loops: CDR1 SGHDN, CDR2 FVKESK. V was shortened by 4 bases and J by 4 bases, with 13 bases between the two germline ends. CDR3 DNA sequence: TGTGCCAGCAGCCTTCAAACAGACCGCTATGGCTACACCTTC. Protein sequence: CASSLQTDRYGYTF.